This is a list of T cell receptor beta chains from one sample in a study of OX40 agonist ivuxolimab in advanced cancers. Clones were read by immunoSEQ multiplex PCR, and TCRdb kept only the in-frame ones, dropping some. The top ten clones hold under 2% of a sample with 50,000 to 65,000 clones, around 87% of them seen once. Source: CD4+ or CD8+ T cells sorted from blood, taken in a trial of the OX40 agonist ivuxolimab. Every receptor here comes from an adult with an advanced solid tumor such as melanoma, head and neck, liver or kidney cancer. CDR3s include the opening cysteine and the closing phenylalanine or tryptophan. The D gene is left open where the match is weak. Clone size is not always given. Where it is, it says once, few, many or a class for expanded clones.

>15|TRBJ1-1|TRBV11-2|.|.
TGTGCCAGCATTAAATCTTATGAGATGAACACTGAAGCTTTCTTT
CASIKSYEMNTEAFF
>15|TRBJ2-3|TRBV5-4|TRBD2|.
TGTGCCAGCAGCTTGGTAGCGGGGAGAGGGGATACGCAGTATTTT
CASSLVAGRGDTQYF
>16|TRBJ2-1|TRBV7-9|TRBD2|.
TGTGCCAGCAGCCCGAGAGAAAGGGGCGGGGGGAATGAGCAGTTCTTC
CASSPRERGGGNEQFF
>13|TRBJ1-1|TRBV29-1|TRBD1|.
TGCAGCCTGGTAAAAGCAGGGGGGACTGAAGCTTTCTTT
CSLVKAGGTEAFF
>14|TRBJ1-1|TRBV6-5|.|.
TGTGCCAGCAGTACAGGGCGGGGGGACACTGAAGCTTTCTTT
CASSTGRGDTEAFF
>14|TRBJ2-2|TRBV6-1|.|.
TGTGCCAGCAGTGGCGGGGCCCTTACCGGGGAGCTGTTTTTC
CASSGGALTGELFF
>15|TRBJ1-3|TRBV5-1|TRBD1|few
TGCGCCAGCAGCTTTCAGGGGGAGTCTGGAAACACCATATATTTT
CASSFQGESGNTIYF
>15|TRBJ2-1|TRBV10-1|TRBD2|.
TGCGCCAGCAGTGACAGCGGGGTCTCCTACAATGAGCAGTTCTTC
CASSDSGVSYNEQFF
>15|TRBJ2-3|TRBV6-5|TRBD2|.
TGTGCCAGCAGTTACTCGACTAGCGGAACAGATACGCAGTATTTT
CASSYSTSGTDTQYF
>16|TRBJ1-5|TRBV6-5|.|few
TGTGCCAGCAGTTACAGGGGAGGGGGAAACAATCAGCCCCAGCATTTT
CASSYRGGGNNQPQHF
>15|TRBJ1-2|TRBV7-2|TRBD1|.
TGTGCCAGCAGCGTTACAGGGGGCAGCGGCTATGGCTACACCTTC
CASSVTGGSGYGYTF
>12|TRBJ2-3|TRBV28|.|.
TGTGCCAGCAGCCTGCCCTTAGATACGCAGTATTTT
CASSLPLDTQYF
>11|TRBJ2-7|TRBV11-2|.|once
TGTGCCAGCAGCTCGACTAGCGAGCAGTACTTC
CASSSTSEQYF
>17|TRBJ2-2|TRBV5-1|TRBD1|.
TGCGCCAGCAGCTTCTCACAGGGGGCCGCGAACACCGGGGAGCTGTTTTTT
CASSFSQGAANTGELFF
>15|TRBJ1-5|TRBV5-1|.|once
TGCGCCAGCAGCTTGGCTGGGTCGGGCAATCAGCCCCAGCATTTT
CASSLAGSGNQPQHF
>16|TRBJ2-3|TRBV27|.|.
TGTGCCAGCAACGACAGAGGAAGAGGAAGGACAGATACGCAGTATTTT
CASNDRGRGRTDTQYF
>18|TRBJ1-5|TRBV4-1|.|few
TGCGCCAGCAGCTCAGGGAAGCCCCCGGGCTATAGCAATCAGCCCCAGCATTTT
CASSSGKPPGYSNQPQHF
>14|TRBJ1-2|TRBV7-7|.|.
TGTGCCAGGCAGGGCACTCTCACTAACTATGGCTACACCTTC
CARQGTLTNYGYTF
>12|TRBJ1-3|TRBV10-3|.|.
TGTGCCATCAGTGTAAATGGAAACACCATATATTTT
CAISVNGNTIYF
>14|TRBJ1-5|TRBV7-2|TRBD1|.
TGTGCCAGCACCCACGGCAGGGGGAATCAGCCCCAGCATTTT
CASTHGRGNQPQHF
>17|TRBJ1-2|TRBV5-8|TRBD1|.
TGTGCCAGCTCTCCCGGGACAGGGGCCATGACTAACTATGGCTACACCTTC
CASSPGTGAMTNYGYTF
>15|TRBJ2-1|TRBV5-1|TRBD2|.
TGCGCCAGCAGCTTGACTAGCGGGATTAGGGTTGAGCAGTTCTTC
CASSLTSGIRVEQFF
>16|TRBJ1-5|TRBV4-2|TRBD1|once
TGTGCCAGCAGCCATGTCTGGGGGACAGGTGATCAGCCCCAGCATTTT
CASSHVWGTGDQPQHF
>15|TRBJ2-6|TRBV11-3|.|.
TGTGCCAGCAGCCAAGGGGCCTCTGGGGCCAACGTCCTGACTTTC
CASSQGASGANVLTF
>12|TRBJ1-1|TRBV28|.|.
TGTGCCAGCAGTTTAACGAACACTGAAGCTTTCTTT
CASSLTNTEAFF
>15|TRBJ1-1|TRBV4-1|.|.
TGCGCCAGCAGCCACCCCGCCAGGGGCGTCACTGAAGCTTTCTTT
CASSHPARGVTEAFF
>14|TRBJ1-1|TRBV7-9|.|few
TGTGCCAGCAGCTTAGCAGGGGTGAACACTGAAGCTTTCTTT
CASSLAGVNTEAFF
>15|TRBJ2-3|TRBV7-7|TRBD2|.
TGTGCCAGCAGCTACAGCGGGGGGGCCGGAGATACGCAGTATTTT
CASSYSGGAGDTQYF
>14|TRBJ2-7|TRBV27|.|.
TGTGCCAGCAGTTTATCGAGGGTCTCCTACGAGCAGTACTTC
CASSLSRVSYEQYF
>19|TRBJ1-2|TRBV7-2|.|medium-sized
TGTGCCAGCAGCCCAACATCAACACCATTCCAGAATTTTAACTATGGCTACACCTTC
CASSPTSTPFQNFNYGYTF
>15|TRBJ2-3|TRBV18|.|.
TGTGCCAGCTCACCGCTCACATCACGCCCAGATACGCAGTATTTT
CASSPLTSRPDTQYF
>16|TRBJ1-1|TRBV15|.|.
TGTGCCACCAGCAGAGATAAGGGCACCATGAACACTGAAGCTTTCTTT
CATSRDKGTMNTEAFF
>16|TRBJ1-1|TRBV5-1|.|.
TGCGCCAGCAGCTTGGGAGCAACAACGCGGAACACTGAAGCTTTCTTT
CASSLGATTRNTEAFF
>15|TRBJ2-1|TRBV7-2|.|.
TGTGCCAGCAGCCTAGCAAGCGGTACCTACAATGAGCAGCTCTTC
CASSLASGTYNEQLF
>18|TRBJ2-7|TRBV18|TRBD2|.
TGTGCCAGCTCACCACCGGGTAGTACGCTAGCGGGTTTCTACGAGCAGTACTTC
CASSPPGSTLAGFYEQYF
>16|TRBJ2-1|TRBV11-3|.|.
TGTGCCAGCAGCCCCCCCAGCGGAAGGTCCTACAATGAGCAGTTCTTC
CASSPPSGRSYNEQFF
>15|TRBJ1-1|TRBV16|.|.
TGTGCCAGCAGCTTAAGAGGGGGTGGGAACACTGAAGCTTTCTTT
CASSLRGGGNTEAFF
>13|TRBJ2-6|TRBV28|.|.
TGTGCCAGCCTGTATTCTGGGGCCAACGTCCTGACTTTC
CASLYSGANVLTF
>18|TRBJ1-5|TRBV7-2|TRBD1|.
TGTGCCAGCAGCTTATTCCGACAGGGGGCGACCCGCAATCAGCCCCAGCATTTT
CASSLFRQGATRNQPQHF
>13|TRBJ2-3|TRBV30|.|.
TGTGCCTGGAACCAGATACGCACAGATACGCAGTATTTT
CAWNQIRTDTQYF
>13|TRBJ1-1|TRBV7-9|.|once
TGTGCCAGCAGCGCGGACGCCCAGGCTGAAGCTTTCTTT
CASSADAQAEAFF
>14|TRBJ1-1|TRBV7-8|TRBD1|.
TGTGCCAGCAGCTTGACAGGGACGAACACTGAAGCTTTCTTT
CASSLTGTNTEAFF
>13|TRBJ1-1|TRBV2|.|.
TGTGCCAGCAGCCCTACAGAGAACACTGAAGCTTTCTTT
CASSPTENTEAFF
>11|TRBJ1-1|TRBV19|.|.
TGTGCCAGTAGTATTTACACTGAAGCTTTCTTT
CASSIYTEAFF
>12|TRBJ1-5|TRBV29-1|.|.
TGCAGCGTTCGGGACGGAAATCAGCCCCAGCATTTT
CSVRDGNQPQHF
>13|TRBJ2-5|TRBV11-1|.|.
TGTGCCAGCAGCCAGGGCCCCCAAGAGACCCAGTACTTC
CASSQGPQETQYF
>11|TRBJ2-7|TRBV2|.|once
TGTGCCAGCAGTTTAAACTACGAGCAGTACTTC
CASSLNYEQYF
>11|TRBJ2-5|TRBV2|.|.
TGTGCCAGCAGCGGCCGGGAGACCCAGTACTTC
CASSGRETQYF
>13|TRBJ2-6|TRBV6-1|.|.
TGTGCCACCCAAATCTCTGGGGCCAACGTCCTGACTTTC
CATQISGANVLTF
>16|TRBJ2-2|TRBV28|.|.
TGTGCCAGCAGTTTAGGAGGGGTGGTAAGCACCGGGGAGCTGTTTTTT
CASSLGGVVSTGELFF
>14|TRBJ2-2|TRBV5-4|.|.
TGTGCCAGCAGCTGGGAAGATAACACCGGGGAGCTGTTTTTT
CASSWEDNTGELFF
>15|TRBJ1-3|TRBV4-2|TRBD1|.
TGTGCCAGCAGCCTGTACAGGGGGCGGGGAGACACCATATATTTT
CASSLYRGRGDTIYF
>14|TRBJ2-2|TRBV6-5|.|.
TGTGCCAGCAGTTATAGTCCGAACACCGGGGAGCTGTTTTTT
CASSYSPNTGELFF
>16|TRBJ2-7|TRBV28|TRBD2|.
TGTGCCAGCATTCCCCTGGTGGGTAGCGGGGACTACGAGCAGTACTTC
CASIPLVGSGDYEQYF
>14|TRBJ1-5|TRBV30|TRBD1|few
TGTGCCTGGAGTTTGGACAGGGTCGGTCAGCCCCAGCATTTT
CAWSLDRVGQPQHF
>15|TRBJ1-6|TRBV7-8|TRBD1|.
TGTGCCAGCAGCAGACAGGGTCGGGGTAATTCACCCCTCCACTTT
CASSRQGRGNSPLHF
>14|TRBJ2-1|TRBV19|.|.
TGTGCCAGTAGTATGGGTAGCGGACACAATGAGCAGTTCTTC
CASSMGSGHNEQFF